The 22 T cell receptor beta chains in this list originate from one sample, sequenced in a study of neurological immune-mediated disorders. TCRdb redid the calling of the 5' RACE reads with MiXCR, one entry per CDR3 protein. The profile shows about 24,000 distinct CDR3 sequences, over 6.5% of them singletons. Sequences were obtained from PBMCs. The source of these receptors is a woman between 40 and 55 years old in good health.

This clonotype is medium-sized by share. The CDR3 sequence is CASSLSGRGFADGYTF. For the CDR3, the DNA is TGCGCCAGCAGCTTGTCCGGGAGGGGATTCGCAGATGGCTACACCTTC. The chain couples TRBV5-1 to TRBJ1-2; D is perhaps TRBD1 (5 bases). There are 16 residues in the CDR3. The germline CDR1 and CDR2 sequences are SGHRS and YFSETQ. The V end lost 1 base, the J end lost 6 bases, and 19 bases lay between the germline ends.

This clonotype was counted many times. The genes are TRBV4-2 and TRBJ2-1; a weak D match, TRBD2 (5 bases). The CDR3 loop spans 15 amino acids. V was pared by 4 bases and J by 5 bases, with 15 bases between. Germline-derived CDR1 and CDR2 are LGHNA and YNFKEQ. The CDR3 DNA is TGTGCCAGCAGCCGAACGGACTCCCCCGACAATGAGCAGTTCTTC. Translation: CASSRTDSPDNEQFF.

This clonotype appeared many times. The chain carries TRBV7-8 and TRBJ2-7; D unresolved. The V end lost 0 bases, the J end lost 3 bases, and 12 bases lay between the germline ends. The CDR3 has 15 amino acids. Looked up from germline, CDR1 is SGHVS and CDR2 is FQNEAQ. The CDR3 sequence: CASSLASGNVYEQYF. The CDR3 bases are TGTGCCAGCAGCTTAGCGTCTGGCAACGTCTACGAGCAGTACTTC.

This clonotype was seen repeatedly, ten times or more. The chain joins TRBV20-1 to TRBJ2-1; D may be TRBD2 (6 bases). The CDR3 has 15 residues. V dropped 0 bases and J dropped 3 bases, with 12 bases sitting between them. The germline V gene encodes CDR1 DFQATT and CDR2 SNEGSKA (reference sequence). The CDR3 loop is CSARDQGGNYNEQFF. The CDR3 DNA is TGCAGTGCTAGAGATCAGGGCGGGAACTACAATGAGCAGTTCTTC.

In its sample, this clonotype was seen many times. This chain joins TRBV3-1 and TRBJ2-5; D may be TRBD2 (6 bases). V lost 0 bases to trimming and J lost 4 bases, with 12 bases between them. CDR3 length equals 15 residues. Germline V CDR1 and CDR2: LGHDT, YNNKEL (reference sequence). CDR3 sequence reads: CASSQDAGGRETQYF. The CDR3 DNA is TGTGCCAGCAGCCAAGATGCTGGGGGGAGAGAGACCCAGTACTTC.

This clonotype is medium-sized (0.01 to 0.1%). The chain carries TRBV20-1 and TRBJ2-1, with a weak D call TRBD2 (5 bases). The germline V gene has CDR1 DFQATT and CDR2 SNEGSKA (reference sequence). The CDR3 covers 13 residues. Trimming took off 4 bases at V and 9 bases at J, with 16 bases between the two ends. CDR3 nucleotide sequence: TGCAGTGCTAAAACTAGGGTCTGGGGTGAGCAGTTCTTC. Protein product: CSAKTRVWGEQFF.

This clonotype appeared many times. The V gene is TRBV29-1, the J gene TRBJ1-4; TRBD1 might be the D (5 bases). Looked up from germline, CDR1 is SQVTM and CDR2 is ANQGSEA. V shed 4 bases and J shed 8 bases, with 11 bases lying between them. CDR3 length equals 12 residues. CDR3 nucleotides: TGCAGCGTTGCGCGGGGGGACGAAAAACTGTTTTTT. It codes for CSVARGDEKLFF.

Ten or more counts support this clonotype. The rearrangement links TRBV5-6 to TRBJ2-3; 9 positions agree with TRBD2. The CDR3 has 22 amino acids. CDR1 is SGHDT and CDR2 is YYEEEE in the germline V gene. V was clipped by 0 bases and J by 6 bases; unmatched bases: 26. The CDR3 DNA is TGTGCCAGCAGCTTGGGGTTAGCGGGAGTGTTTTCGTACACGGGAGAAGCGGATACGCAGTATTTT. Translated: CASSLGLAGVFSYTGEADTQYF.

This clonotype was recorded many times. The V and J genes are TRBV20-1 and TRBJ2-4; 7 bases agree with TRBD2. Germline CDR1 DFQATT, CDR2 SNEGSKA (reference sequence). The junction had 4 bases not matched to a gene; V was cut back by 1 base and J by 7 bases. CDR3 size: 13 residues. This CDR3 reads CSARGDGRNIQYF. In DNA form, the CDR3 reads TGCAGTGCTAGAGGGGACGGGAGGAACATTCAGTACTTC.

This clonotype came up many times. V gene TRBV29-1 combines with J gene TRBJ1-1; weak D call: TRBD1 (5 bases). CDR1 is SQVTM, CDR2 ANQGSEA, per germline. There are 11 residues in the CDR3. V lost 5 bases and J 1 base, leaving 5 bases between the germline ends. The DNA for the CDR3 is TGCAGCGTTCAGGGGAACACTGAAGCTTTCTTT. As protein: CSVQGNTEAFF.

This clonotype was seen ten or more times. V and J are TRBV6-1 and TRBJ2-1, with D possibly being TRBD2 (5 bases). This CDR3 comprises 14 residues. CDR1 and CDR2 (germline): MNHNS, SASEGT. The V and J ends lost 10 bases and 3 bases respectively, with 16 bases between them. As DNA, the CDR3 is TGTGCCACGCGGTCCAGCGGAGGCTACAATGAGCAGTTCTTC. Amino acid sequence: CATRSSGGYNEQFF.

There are many counts of this clonotype. The chain carries TRBV3-1 and TRBJ2-1; 8 bases are shared with TRBD2. This CDR3 region has 15 residues. CDR1 is LGHDT and CDR2 is YNNKEL in the germline V gene (reference sequence). J was trimmed by 2 bases and V by 6 bases; bases with no gene match: 6. CDR3 sequence reads: CASRPSGSAYNEQFF. In DNA form, the CDR3 reads TGTGCCAGCAGACCCAGCGGGAGTGCCTACAATGAGCAGTTCTTC.

The chain carries TRBV29-1 and TRBJ2-3; maybe TRBD2 (5 bases). CDR3 size: 14 residues. Germline assignment: CDR1 SQVTM and CDR2 ANQGSEA. Trimming removed 7 bases from V and 4 bases from J, with 18 bases in between. The CDR3 DNA sequence: TGCAGCGCCCCTCGTGGGAGAGGGTCAGATACGCAGTATTTT. It yields the protein CSAPRGRGSDTQYF.

Ten or more counts support this clonotype. J is TRBJ1-1 and V is TRBV20-1, with D possibly TRBD1 on 5 matching bases. The CDR3 is 14 residues long. Trimming left V 5 bases short and J 1 base short, with 14 bases between. Per germline, CDR1 DFQATT and CDR2 SNEGSKA (reference sequence). The CDR3 sequence is CSADGSGTNTEAFF. Here the CDR3 DNA reads TGCAGTGCTGACGGCTCCGGGACGAACACTGAAGCTTTCTTT.

This clonotype was counted at least ten times. The gene calls are TRBV5-1 and TRBJ2-1, with 8 bases that match TRBD2. The CDR3 is 16 residues long. The germline V gene has CDR1 SGHRS and CDR2 YFSETQ. V was clipped by 4 bases and J by 7 bases; unmatched bases: 13. The CDR3 loop is CASSQAPGLGANEQFF. The CDR3 nucleotides are TGCGCCAGCAGCCAAGCCCCGGGACTAGGTGCGAATGAGCAGTTCTTC.

The sample holds many counts of this clonotype. The CDR3 DNA sequence: TGCGCCAGCAGCTTGACAGGTATAACCTACGAGCAGTACTTC. This codes for CASSLTGITYEQYF. The V call is TRBV5-1, the J call TRBJ2-7, with D perhaps TRBD1 (5 bases). Trimming cost V 1 base and J 2 bases, with 10 bases left between them. Germline V CDR1 and CDR2: SGHRS, YFSETQ. This CDR3 contains 14 residues.

This clonotype was counted at least ten times. This chain's CDR3 is CASRTNSGNTIYF. The CDR3 DNA reads TGTGCCAGCAGAACCAACTCTGGAAACACCATATATTTT. The rearrangement joins TRBV6-2 or TRBV6-3 to TRBJ1-3; D call uncertain. CDR1 is MNHEY and CDR2 is SVGEGT in the germline V gene. The CDR3 is 13 amino acids. V was cut by 6 bases and J by 0 bases, with 6 bases left in between.

This clonotype was counted many times. The chain has TRBV20-1 and TRBJ2-3, with 8 bases aligning to TRBD2. The CDR3 is 14 amino acids. J lost 4 bases, V lost 0 bases, and 3 bases had no gene match. Per the germline V gene, CDR1 is DFQATT and CDR2 is SNEGSKA (reference sequence). Here the CDR3 reads CSARDRTSPDTQYF. The CDR3 DNA is TGCAGTGCTAGAGATCGGACTAGCCCAGATACGCAGTATTTT.

The table lists this clonotype with many counts. The chain combines TRBV6-2 or TRBV6-3 with TRBJ2-1; 15 bases align to TRBD2. The CDR3 is 20 amino acids. The ends lost 6 bases at V and 8 bases at J; junction bases unmatched: 20. Germline V lookup: CDR1 MNHEY, CDR2 SVGEGT. Here the CDR3 reads CASSPPPGTSGRIRPYEQFF. The CDR3 DNA follows: TGTGCCAGCAGCCCGCCCCCCGGGACTAGCGGGAGGATTCGTCCCTATGAGCAGTTCTTC.

This clonotype was found many times. The chain employs TRBV28 and TRBJ2-3; TRBD1 is a possible D gene (6 bases). Trimming pared 4 bases from V and 3 bases from J, leaving 17 bases between. The CDR3 has 16 residues. Germline CDR1 MDHEN, CDR2 SYDVKM. CDR3 in DNA: TGTGCCAGCAGTTGGGTGTGGGGGCAGAGTACAGATACGCAGTATTTT. This encodes CASSWVWGQSTDTQYF.

In this sample, this clonotype is medium-sized. The chain links TRBV10-3 to TRBJ2-2; D perhaps matches TRBD1 (6 bases). Germline CDR1 and CDR2: ENHRY and SYGVKD. The CDR3 spans 15 residues. Trimming left V 2 bases short and J 4 bases short, with 11 bases between. CDR3 region: CAISERTDSTGELFF. CDR3 DNA: TGTGCCATCAGTGAGAGGACAGACTCCACCGGGGAGCTGTTTTTT.

This clonotype has ten or more counts. The J gene is TRBJ2-7, the V gene TRBV29-1, with unresolved D. Between the trimmed V and J ends, which lost 5 bases and 2 bases, there was a span of 7 bases. CDR1 is SQVTM and CDR2 is ANQGSEA in the germline V gene. This CDR3 has 11 residues. The CDR3 DNA reads TGCAGCGTTACAGATACCTACGAGCAGTACTTC. Protein sequence: CSVTDTYEQYF.